This T cell receptor beta chain was documented in a study of graft-versus-host responses after intestinal transplantation. Irradiated, violet-dye-labeled stimulator cells, some 200,000 in number, were plated with some 200,000 CFSE-labeled responder cells. This clone has more than one count but fewer than ten. Sequenced by immunoSEQ multiplex PCR; TCRdb stores in-frame clones only, minus some. The sample lists some 19,000 clones; 40% to 45% were seen once. This clonotype was obtained from a human patient who received an intestinal transplant. The sequencing here drew on alloreactive CD8+ T cells from a mixed lymphocyte reaction culture, taken before intestinal transplant. Regarding subset: CFSE-low proliferating T cells sorted from roughly six-day pre-transplant mixed lymphocyte reaction (GvH or HvG direction).

Here the CDR3 DNA reads TGTGCCAGCAGCTCTCGCTTCCGGACAGGGACCCAGTACTTC. It encodes CASSSRFRTGTQYF. This chain uses TRBV5-6 with TRBJ2-5, with TRBD1 matching over 7 bases. The trim removed 3 bases at V and 7 bases at J, leaving 9 bases unmatched. The V gene's germline CDR1 is SGHDT and CDR2 YYEEEE. The CDR3 extends over 14 amino acids.